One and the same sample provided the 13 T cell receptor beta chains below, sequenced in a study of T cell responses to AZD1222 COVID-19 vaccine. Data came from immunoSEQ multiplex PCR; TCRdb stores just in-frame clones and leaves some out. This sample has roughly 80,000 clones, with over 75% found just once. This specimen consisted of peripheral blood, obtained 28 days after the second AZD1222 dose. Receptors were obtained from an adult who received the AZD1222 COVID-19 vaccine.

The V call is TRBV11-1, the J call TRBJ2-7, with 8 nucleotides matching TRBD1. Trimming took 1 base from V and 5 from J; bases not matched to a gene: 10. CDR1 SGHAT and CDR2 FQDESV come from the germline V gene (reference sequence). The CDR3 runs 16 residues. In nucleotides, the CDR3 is TGTGCCAGCAGCTTAGGACCGGACAGGGCACTCGACGAGCAGTACTTC. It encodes CASSLGPDRALDEQYF. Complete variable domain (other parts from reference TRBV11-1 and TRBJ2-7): EAEVAQSPRYKITEKSQAVAFWCDPISGHATLYWYRQILGQGPELLVQFQDESVVDDSQLPKDRFSAERLKGVDSTLKIQPAELGDSAMYLCASSLGPDRALDEQYFGPGTRLTVT.

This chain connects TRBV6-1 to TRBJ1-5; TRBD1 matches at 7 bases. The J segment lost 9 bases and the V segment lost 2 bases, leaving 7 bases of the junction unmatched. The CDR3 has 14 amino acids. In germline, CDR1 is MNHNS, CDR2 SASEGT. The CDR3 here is CASSERDSAAPQHF. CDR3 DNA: TGTGCCAGCAGTGAACGGGACAGCGCCGCGCCCCAGCATTTT.

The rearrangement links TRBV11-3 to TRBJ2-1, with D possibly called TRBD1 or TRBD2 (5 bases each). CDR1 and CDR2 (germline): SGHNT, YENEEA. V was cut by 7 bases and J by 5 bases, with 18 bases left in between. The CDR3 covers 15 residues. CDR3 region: CASIKGGQGNNEQFF. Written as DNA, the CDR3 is TGTGCCAGCATCAAAGGCGGGCAGGGAAACAATGAGCAGTTCTTC.

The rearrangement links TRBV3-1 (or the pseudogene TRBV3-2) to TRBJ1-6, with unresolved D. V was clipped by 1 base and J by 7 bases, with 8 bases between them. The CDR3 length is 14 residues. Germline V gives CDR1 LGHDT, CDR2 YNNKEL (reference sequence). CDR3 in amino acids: CASSQAGENSPLHF. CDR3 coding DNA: TGTGCCAGCAGCCAAGCAGGTGAAAATTCACCCCTCCACTTT.

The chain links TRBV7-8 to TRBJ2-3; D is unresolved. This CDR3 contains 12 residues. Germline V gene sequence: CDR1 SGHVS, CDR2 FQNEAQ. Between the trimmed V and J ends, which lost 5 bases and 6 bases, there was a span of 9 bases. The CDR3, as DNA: TGTGCCAGCAGCCCGAGGACGGATACGCAGTATTTT. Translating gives CASSPRTDTQYF. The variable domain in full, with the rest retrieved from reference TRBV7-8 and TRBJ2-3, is GAGVSQSPRYKVAKRGQDVALRCDPISGHVSLFWYQQALGQGPEFLTYFQNEAQLDKSGLPSDRFFAERPEGSVSTLKIQRTQQEDSAVYLCASSPRTDTQYFGPGTRLTVL.

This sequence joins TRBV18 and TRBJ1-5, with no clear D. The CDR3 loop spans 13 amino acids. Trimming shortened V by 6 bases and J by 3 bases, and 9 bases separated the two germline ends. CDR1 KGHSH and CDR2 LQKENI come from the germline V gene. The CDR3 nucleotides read TGTGCCAGCTCGGGATCCGCCAATCAGCCCCAGCATTTT. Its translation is CASSGSANQPQHF.

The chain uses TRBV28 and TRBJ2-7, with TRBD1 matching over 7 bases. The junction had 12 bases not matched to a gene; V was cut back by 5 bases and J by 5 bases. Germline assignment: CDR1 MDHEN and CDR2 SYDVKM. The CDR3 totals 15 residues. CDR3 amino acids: CASSPYRQGINEQYF. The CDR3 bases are TGTGCCAGCAGTCCTTATAGACAGGGCATCAACGAGCAGTACTTC.

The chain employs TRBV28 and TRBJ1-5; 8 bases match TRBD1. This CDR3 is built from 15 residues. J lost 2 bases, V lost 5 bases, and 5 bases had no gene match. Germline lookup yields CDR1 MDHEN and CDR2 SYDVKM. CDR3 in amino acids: CASSRTGPRNQPQHF. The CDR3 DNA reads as TGTGCCAGCAGTCGGACAGGGCCGCGCAATCAGCCCCAGCATTTT.

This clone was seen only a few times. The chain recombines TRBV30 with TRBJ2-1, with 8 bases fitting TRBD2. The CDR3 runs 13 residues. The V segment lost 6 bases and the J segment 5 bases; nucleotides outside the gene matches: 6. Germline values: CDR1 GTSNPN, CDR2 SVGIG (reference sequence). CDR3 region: CACREGPNNEQFF. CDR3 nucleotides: TGTGCCTGTCGGGAGGGCCCCAACAATGAGCAGTTCTTC. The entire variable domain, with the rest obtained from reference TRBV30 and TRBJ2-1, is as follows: SQTIHQWPATLVQPVGSPLSLECTVEGTSNPNLYWYRQAAGRGLQLLFYSVGIGQISSEVPQNLSASRPQDRQFILSSKKLLLSDSGFYLCACREGPNNEQFFGPGTRLTVL.

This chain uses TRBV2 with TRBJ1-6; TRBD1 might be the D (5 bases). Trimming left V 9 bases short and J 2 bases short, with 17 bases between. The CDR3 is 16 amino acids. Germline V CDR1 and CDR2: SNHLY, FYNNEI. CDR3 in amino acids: CAREEQENPYNSPLHF. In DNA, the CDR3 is TGTGCCAGGGAAGAACAGGAGAACCCCTATAATTCACCCCTCCACTTT. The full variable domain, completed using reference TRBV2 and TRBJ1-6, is EPEVTQTPSHQVTQMGQEVILRCVPISNHLYFYWYRQILGQKVEFLVSFYNNEISEKSEIFDDQFSVERPDGSNFTLKIRSTKLEDSAMYFCAREEQENPYNSPLHFGNGTRLTVT.

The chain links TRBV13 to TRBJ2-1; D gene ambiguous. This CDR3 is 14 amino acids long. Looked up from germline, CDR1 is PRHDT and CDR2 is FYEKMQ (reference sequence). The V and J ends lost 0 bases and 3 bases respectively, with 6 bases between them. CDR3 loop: CASSLGTSYNEQFF. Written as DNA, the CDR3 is TGTGCCAGCAGCTTAGGGACAAGCTACAATGAGCAGTTCTTC.

This CDR3 is CASSSGGTEAFF. In DNA form, the CDR3 reads TGCGCCAGCAGCAGTGGGGGCACTGAAGCTTTCTTT. This rearrangement joins TRBV5-1 to TRBJ1-1, with D perhaps TRBD1 (5 bases). Germline V lookup: CDR1 SGHRS, CDR2 YFSETQ. V lost 4 bases, J lost 4 bases, and 8 bases lay in between. The CDR3 extends over 12 amino acids.

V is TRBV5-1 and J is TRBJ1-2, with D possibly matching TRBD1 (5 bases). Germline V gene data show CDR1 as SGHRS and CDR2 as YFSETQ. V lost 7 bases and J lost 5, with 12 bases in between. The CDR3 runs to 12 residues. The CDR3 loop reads CASAGGSYGYTF. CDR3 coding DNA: TGCGCCAGCGCGGGGGGATCATATGGCTACACCTTC.